These T cell receptor beta chains were read from a single sample in a study of blood T cells in healthy people across ages. Via MiXCR, TCRdb re-called the 5' RACE reads, giving one row per CDR3 protein. This table has approximately 830,000 distinct CDR3 sequences, approximately 65% appearing once. The sequencing input was blood. The receptor source for this set is a young man in good health. CDR3s include the opening cysteine and the closing phenylalanine or tryptophan. The D gene is left open where the match is weak. Some rows have no size entry. The others give once, few or many, or a class for an expanded clone.

>TRBJ2-7|-|TRBV3-1|12|-
TGTGCCAGCAGCCTGACAGAGCGCGAGCAGTACTTC
CASSLTEREQYF
>TRBJ2-1|-|TRBV20-1|14|few
TGCAGTGCTAGAGCCCCCGACAAGATCAATGAGCAGTTCTTC
CSARAPDKINEQFF
>TRBJ1-2|-|TRBV9|16|-
TGTGCCAGCAGCGTCTCTGGGGGAGACTTGGGCTATGGCTACACCTTC
CASSVSGGDLGYGYTF
>TRBJ1-6|-|TRBV2|15|-
TGTGCCAGCAGAAAGGGACACCAGAATAATTCACCCCTCCACTTT
CASRKGHQNNSPLHF
>TRBJ2-7|-|TRBV28|14|-
TGTGCCAGCAGGGAAACCGGACGGGCCTACGAGCAGTACTTC
CASRETGRAYEQYF
>TRBJ1-5|-|TRBV25-1|14|-
TGTGCCAGCAGTGAATATTACGGGGCTCAGCCCCAGCATTTT
CASSEYYGAQPQHF
>TRBJ2-5|-|TRBV7-9|14|-
TGTGCCAGCAGCCAGCTTGGGCGCCCGGAGACCCAGTACTTC
CASSQLGRPETQYF
>TRBJ2-1|-|TRBV4-3|15|-
TGCGCCAGCAGCCCCACATGGAGCTCCTACAATGAGCAGTTCTTC
CASSPTWSSYNEQFF
>TRBJ1-5|-|TRBV4-2|15|-
TGTGCCAGCAGCCCCTCCGAGGCGAGCAATCAGCCCCAGCATTTT
CASSPSEASNQPQHF
>TRBJ1-2|-|TRBV29-1|13|few
TGCAGCGTTGTGGATGCGGAGACCTATGGCTACACCTTC
CSVVDAETYGYTF
>TRBJ2-1|-|TRBV29-1|13|few
TGCAGCGTTCAGGTCTCTATCTCTCACCGGCAGTTCTTC
CSVQVSISHRQFF
>TRBJ2-5|-|TRBV6-5|13|-
TGTGCCAGCAGTTACGTAGGTGTAGAGACCCAGTACTTC
CASSYVGVETQYF
>TRBJ2-1|-|TRBV6-2/TRBV6-3|14|few
TGTGCCAGCAGTCCGGGGTTCTCCTACAATGAGCAGTTCTTC
CASSPGFSYNEQFF
>TRBJ2-1|-|TRBV2|13|few
TGTGCCAGCAGTGAGAACTCCTACAATGAGCAGTTCTTC
CASSENSYNEQFF
>TRBJ1-4|-|TRBV10-2|12|-
TGCGTCAGCAGTCCAACTAATGAAAAACTGTTTTTT
CVSSPTNEKLFF
>TRBJ2-7|-|TRBV9|15|-
TGTGCCAGCAGCGTATCCCCAGGTTTCTCCTACGAGCAGTACTTC
CASSVSPGFSYEQYF
>TRBJ2-2|-|TRBV25-1|12|once
TGTGCCAGCAGGACCTTCACCGGGGAGCTGTTTTTT
CASRTFTGELFF
>TRBJ2-5|-|TRBV6-5|15|-
TGTGCCAGCCATGGAGGCAGGATTACAGGGGAGACCCAGTACTTC
CASHGGRITGETQYF
>TRBJ2-1|TRBD2|TRBV7-2|15|few
TGTGCCAGCAGCTTTTGGAGCGGGGGCTCCAATGAGCAGTTCTTC
CASSFWSGGSNEQFF
>TRBJ2-7|-|TRBV15|15|-
TGTGCCACCAGCAGACCCAGTAACGGTATCTACGAGCAGTACTTC
CATSRPSNGIYEQYF
>TRBJ2-3|TRBD2|TRBV2|15|-
TGTGCCAGCAGTCTCTTTGGACTAGCCACAGAGACGCAGTATTTT
CASSLFGLATETQYF
>TRBJ2-1|-|TRBV28|13|-
TGTGCCAGCAGGGGAGATTTTTACAATGAGCAGTTCTTC
CASRGDFYNEQFF
>TRBJ2-2|TRBD2|TRBV9|19|-
TGTGCCAGCACCTCAGGGGCTAGCGGGGGACCGCTAAGAATCGGGGAGCTGTTTTTT
CASTSGASGGPLRIGELFF
>TRBJ2-1|TRBD1|TRBV20-1|14|-
TGCAGTGCTAGTGGACAGGGGATTTTGGATGAGCAGTTCTTC
CSASGQGILDEQFF
>TRBJ2-5|TRBD2|TRBV6-6|17|-
TGTGCCAGCAGTTACCCAAGCGGGGGGGTTCGTGGGGAGACCCAGTACTTC
CASSYPSGGVRGETQYF
>TRBJ2-7|-|TRBV27|13|-
TGTGCCAGCGCCCCTAGGAGGGGCTACGAGCAGTACTTC
CASAPRRGYEQYF
>TRBJ1-1|TRBD1|TRBV25-1|16|-
TGTGCCAGCAGTGAATACGGGACAGGGCTGAACACTGAAGCTTTCTTT
CASSEYGTGLNTEAFF
>TRBJ1-2|-|TRBV7-2|15|-
TGTGCCAGCAGCTTAGGGGGGGCGTCTAACTATGGCTACACCTTC
CASSLGGASNYGYTF
>TRBJ2-3|-|TRBV9|16|many
TGTGCCAGCAGCGTAGTTCAAGGATGGGGCACAGATACGCAGTATTTT
CASSVVQGWGTDTQYF
>TRBJ2-7|TRBD1|TRBV5-1|15|once
TGCGCCAGCAGCTTGGGGACAGGGAGAGGGTACGAGCAGTACTTC
CASSLGTGRGYEQYF
>TRBJ2-4|-|TRBV7-2|15|-
TGTGCCAGCAGCAGGGGGGGTTATGGCAAAAACATTCAGTACTTC
CASSRGGYGKNIQYF
>TRBJ2-2|TRBD1|TRBV6-2/TRBV6-3|14|-
TGTGCCAGCAGTTGGACAGGGGGAGCCGGGGAGCTGTTTTTT
CASSWTGGAGELFF
>TRBJ2-7|-|TRBV7-7|14|once
TGTGCTAGCAGCCCCGGGCCAGGGACCTACGAGCAGTACTTC
CASSPGPGTYEQYF
>TRBJ2-3|TRBD2|TRBV12-3/TRBV12-4|15|few
TGTGCCAGCAGCAAAGCGGGGGGGACCACAGATACGCAGTATTTT
CASSKAGGTTDTQYF
>TRBJ2-1|TRBD2|TRBV20-1|12|-
TGCAGTGTAGCGGGGGAGGTCAATGAGCAGTTCTTC
CSVAGEVNEQFF
>TRBJ2-5|TRBD2|TRBV11-2|15|-
TGTGCCAGCAGCTTAAAAGCGGGGGACCAAGAGACCCAGTACTTC
CASSLKAGDQETQYF
>TRBJ2-5|-|TRBV20-1|13|-
TGCAGTGCTCCAGGGAAGATGGAGGGGACCCAGTACTTC
CSAPGKMEGTQYF